This TCR beta chain was profiled in a study of beta chain features in type 1 diabetes. Concerning this clone itself: Its cognate antigen is unknown.

A sort by CD45RO/CCR7/CD25/CD127/CD95/CD27 yielded CD4+ naive, central memory, regulatory and stem cell-like memory cells. Purity above 95% was achieved in all sorted populations. Whole-study findings and limits: PCR might pick shorter templates more often, in the same way for patients and controls.

Investigators reverse transcribed all isolated RNA, so they sequenced expressed TCRB transcripts. Naive, central memory and regulatory T cell samples averaged around 3.5 million immunoSEQ reads each. Only in-frame clones appear in the TCRdb table, and some are missing; sequencing was by immunoSEQ multiplex PCR. Among 900,000 or so clones listed, 15% to 20% were seen once. The CDR3 spans 15 residues. Germline V gives CDR1 MNHEY, CDR2 SMNVEV (reference sequence). Trimming stripped 5 bases from V and 4 bases from J, with 18 bases between. The rearrangement joins TRBV27 to TRBJ2-7; the D gene is possibly TRBD2 (6 bases). What was sequenced was naive CD4+ T cells from blood. The TCR comes from a woman under 30 in good health. CDR3 bases: TGTGCCAGCAGTCCACAACTAGCAACCCAATACGAGCAGTACTTC. Residues: CASSPQLATQYEQYF.